This is a list of T cell receptor beta chains from one sample in a study of T cells after posttransplantation cyclophosphamide. Libraries were prepared by immunoSEQ multiplex PCR; TCRdb keeps only in-frame clonotypes and omits some of them. The repertoire shows approximately 41,000 clones, none seen only once; the top ten take 2.5%. The specimen was PBMCs. These receptors all stem from a man aged 50 to 60 in good health, CMV-negative, and a related stem cell transplant donor. Both conserved end residues are part of each CDR3. The order of the fields is V gene, clone size, D gene, J gene, CDR3 protein, CDR3 DNA. A D gene is named only where the DNA matches it firmly. Only part of the rows carry a size: once, few, many, or a class if the clone is expanded.

TRBV10-3	many	-	TRBJ1-1	CAISDGQTLRGTEAFF	TGTGCCATCAGTGACGGGCAGACCCTCCGGGGCACTGAAGCTTTCTTT
TRBV10-2	many	TRBD2	TRBJ2-5	CASSVTSGSGETQYF	TGCGCCAGCAGTGTCACTAGCGGGAGTGGGGAGACCCAGTACTTC
TRBV5-1	many	-	TRBJ2-7	CASSLTTTGPYEQYF	TGCGCCAGCAGCTTGACCACGACAGGCCCCTACGAGCAGTACTTC
TRBV29-1	many	-	TRBJ2-3	CSVEGTRADTQYF	TGCAGCGTCGAAGGGACTCGGGCAGATACGCAGTATTTT
TRBV7-2	-	TRBD2	TRBJ2-2	CASSFAGVTTGELFF	TGTGCCAGCAGCTTCGCGGGAGTAACCACCGGGGAGCTGTTTTTT
TRBV27	many	TRBD2	TRBJ2-1	CASSLSGGRAGEQFF	TGTGCCAGCAGTTTATCTGGCGGGAGGGCCGGTGAGCAGTTCTTC
TRBV5-1	many	-	TRBJ1-1	CASSLPSVEAFF	TGCGCCAGCAGCTTGCCTTCGGTTGAAGCTTTCTTT
TRBV2	-	TRBD2	TRBJ2-1	CASSEVRSSGTDEQFF	TGTGCCAGCAGTGAAGTAAGGTCTAGCGGGACGGATGAGCAGTTCTTC
TRBV10-2	many	-	TRBJ1-2	CASSELGYGYTF	TGCGCCAGCAGTGAACTTGGCTATGGCTACACCTTC
TRBV19	many	-	TRBJ2-5	CASSIMGAVVETQYF	TGTGCCAGTAGTATTATGGGAGCTGTGGTAGAGACCCAGTACTTC
TRBV7-8	few	TRBD1	TRBJ2-7	CASSRALLGTGVGYEQYF	TGTGCCAGCAGCCGGGCGCTACTGGGGACAGGAGTAGGCTACGAGCAGTACTTC
TRBV4-2	many	-	TRBJ2-7	CASSRQDQVTHEQYF	TGTGCCAGCAGCCGACAGGACCAGGTAACCCACGAGCAGTACTTC
TRBV14	many	TRBD2	TRBJ2-5	CASSSGLAGVETQYF	TGTGCCAGCAGCTCTGGACTAGCGGGAGTAGAGACCCAGTACTTC
TRBV11-2	many	-	TRBJ1-1	CASSFTGSTEAFF	TGTGCCAGCAGCTTTACAGGGAGCACTGAAGCTTTCTTT
TRBV19	many	-	TRBJ1-5	CASAGLTANQPQHF	TGTGCCAGCGCAGGGTTAACGGCCAATCAGCCCCAGCATTTT
TRBV5-6	many	-	TRBJ2-7	CASSWARGYEQYF	TGTGCCAGCAGCTGGGCGAGGGGGTACGAGCAGTACTTC
TRBV9	few	TRBD2	TRBJ2-5	CASSPRLAGLGETQYF	TGTGCCAGCAGCCCCCGACTAGCGGGGTTAGGAGAGACCCAGTACTTC
TRBV27	many	-	TRBJ1-1	CASRQASENTEAFF	TGTGCCAGCAGACAAGCGTCAGAAAACACTGAAGCTTTCTTT
TRBV6-5	medium-sized	TRBD1	TRBJ1-1	CASSYPAGTGKAFF	TGTGCCAGCAGTTACCCGGCCGGGACAGGGAAAGCTTTCTTT
TRBV4-1	many	TRBD1	TRBJ2-5	CASSQPGQGTKTQYF	TGCGCCAGCAGCCAACCGGGACAGGGGACGAAGACCCAGTACTTC
TRBV29-1	many	-	TRBJ2-5	CSVEVWRGHKETQYF	TGCAGCGTGGAGGTGTGGAGGGGGCATAAAGAGACCCAGTACTTC
TRBV6-5	many	TRBD1	TRBJ1-4	CASSRGQYNEKLFF	TGTGCCAGCAGTCGGGGACAGTATAATGAAAAACTGTTTTTT
TRBV19	many	-	TRBJ1-5	CASSISGGNQPQHF	TGTGCCAGTAGTATCTCGGGGGGCAATCAGCCCCAGCATTTT
TRBV7-6	many	TRBD1	TRBJ2-7	CASSPRTGTIHEQYF	TGTGCCAGCAGCCCCCGGACAGGGACGATCCACGAGCAGTACTTC
TRBV10-1	-	TRBD2	TRBJ2-2	CASSEAGKNTEELFF	TGCGCCAGCAGTGAAGCGGGAAAGAACACCGAGGAGCTGTTTTTT
TRBV6-5	many	TRBD1	TRBJ1-2	CASRRDRGNYGYTF	TGTGCCAGCAGACGGGACAGGGGTAACTATGGCTACACCTTC